This passage covers 5 T cell receptor beta chains from one sample sequenced in a study of human T cells and chemical hapten exposure (TCRdb year 2021). The protocol used for the library was RACE. The run used a NextSeq 500. TCRdb applied fastp at Q25 and MiXCR to the public reads, then kept only in-frame beta chains. Each CDR3 protein gets just one entry, which takes the most common genes and DNA from the rows behind it. Recorded for this sample are fewer than 400,000 distinct CDR3 sequences; around 6.9% of them occurred a single time. The top ten hold approximately 8.9% of the sample. The time point tag for this specimen amounts to: patch test 1, 2 weeks after DPC sensitization. This sample's treatment or condition label indicates: therapeutic diphenylcyclopropenone sensitization with weekly scalp DPC. The sequenced sample was whole blood, obtained in connection with sensitization to the hapten diphenylcyclopropenone (DPC). The source of these receptors is a woman younger than 30 with alopecia areata. Some clones in this sample may be carry-over from other donors' samples.

The genes are TRBV18 and TRBJ2-3; 11 bases line up with TRBD1. V was pared by 4 bases and J by 5 bases, with 5 bases of the junction left unmatched. The CDR3 contains 15 residues. The germline V gene encodes CDR1 KGHSH and CDR2 LQKENI. CDR3 loop: CASSRGQGERDTQYF. The DNA for the CDR3 is TGTGCCAGCTCACGGGGACAGGGGGAAAGAGATACGCAGTATTTT.

V gene TRBV27 combines with J gene TRBJ1-2; D unresolved. Germline assignment: CDR1 MNHEY and CDR2 SMNVEV (reference sequence). There are 15 residues in the CDR3. V was trimmed by 1 base and J by 3 bases, leaving 12 bases between them. The CDR3 loop reads CASSLFWNVDYGYTF. The CDR3 DNA reads as TGTGCCAGCAGTTTATTTTGGAACGTAGACTATGGCTACACCTTC.

This clonotype has only a few counts. The V gene is TRBV12-5, the J gene TRBJ2-1; 8 bases line up with TRBD2. The length of the CDR3 is 12 residues. Germline V gene data show CDR1 as LGHNT and CDR2 as FRNRAP. The CDR3 protein is CPGRGPYNEQFF. The CDR3, as DNA: TGTCCCGGGAGGGGCCCTTACAATGAGCAGTTCTTC.

This clonotype was observed a handful of times. One end of the junction fails to match germline, which may point to a read error. The rearrangement links TRBV6-5 to TRBJ2-7; D perhaps matches TRBD1 (5 bases). This CDR3 has 14 amino acids. In germline, CDR1 is MNHEY, CDR2 SVGAGI. The CDR3 coding sequence is TGTGCCAGCAGTCGCTCCCAGGGCTCCAACGAGCAGTACTTC. Translated, it gives CASSRSQGSNEQYF.

This clonotype has just a few counts. The chain recombines TRBV20-1 with TRBJ2-7; 8 bases align to TRBD1. Trimming cost V 0 bases and J 3 bases; bases outside gene matches: 7. The CDR3 spans 15 residues. Germline CDR1 reads DFQATT; CDR2 reads SNEGSKA (reference sequence). The CDR3 loop is CSARDPRTGNYEQYF. The CDR3 DNA sequence: TGCAGTGCTAGAGATCCCCGGACAGGGAACTACGAGCAGTACTTC.